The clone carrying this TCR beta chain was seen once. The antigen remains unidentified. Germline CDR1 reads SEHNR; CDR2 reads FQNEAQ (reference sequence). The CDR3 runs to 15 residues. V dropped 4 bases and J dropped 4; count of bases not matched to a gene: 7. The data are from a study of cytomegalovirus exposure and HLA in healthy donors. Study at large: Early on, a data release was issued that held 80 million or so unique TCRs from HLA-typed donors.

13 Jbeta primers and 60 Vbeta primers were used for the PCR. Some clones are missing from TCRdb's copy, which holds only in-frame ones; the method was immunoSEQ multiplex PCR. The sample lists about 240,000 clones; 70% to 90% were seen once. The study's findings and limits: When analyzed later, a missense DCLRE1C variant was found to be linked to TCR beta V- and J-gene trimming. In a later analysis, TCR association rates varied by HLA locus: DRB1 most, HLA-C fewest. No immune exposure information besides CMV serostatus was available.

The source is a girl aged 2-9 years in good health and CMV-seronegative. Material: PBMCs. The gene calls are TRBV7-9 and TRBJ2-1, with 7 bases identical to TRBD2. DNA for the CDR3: TGTGCCAGCAGCTCCTTGGGACTATTTTACAATGAGCAGTTCTTC. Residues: CASSSLGLFYNEQFF.